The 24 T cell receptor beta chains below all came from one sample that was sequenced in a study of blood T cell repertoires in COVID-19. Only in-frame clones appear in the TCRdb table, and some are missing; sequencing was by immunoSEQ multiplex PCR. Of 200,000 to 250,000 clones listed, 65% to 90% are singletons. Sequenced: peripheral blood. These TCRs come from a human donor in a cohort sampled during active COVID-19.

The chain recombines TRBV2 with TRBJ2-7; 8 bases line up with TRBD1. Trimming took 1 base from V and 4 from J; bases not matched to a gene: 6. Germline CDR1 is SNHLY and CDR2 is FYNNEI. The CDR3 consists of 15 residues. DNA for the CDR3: TGTGCCAGCAGTGAAGGGACAGGGCCCTTGTACGAGCAGTACTTC. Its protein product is CASSEGTGPLYEQYF. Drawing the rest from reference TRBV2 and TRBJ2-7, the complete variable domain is EPEVTQTPSHQVTQMGQEVILRCVPISNHLYFYWYRQILGQKVEFLVSFYNNEISEKSEIFDDQFSVERPDGSNFTLKIRSTKLEDSAMYFCASSEGTGPLYEQYFGPGTRLTVT.

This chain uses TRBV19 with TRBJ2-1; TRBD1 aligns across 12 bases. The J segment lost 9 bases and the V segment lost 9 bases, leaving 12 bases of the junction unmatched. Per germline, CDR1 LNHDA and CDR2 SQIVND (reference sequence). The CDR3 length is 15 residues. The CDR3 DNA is TGTGCCAGCCAAGGGACAGGGGGCTTGTCTGGTGAGCAGTTCTTC. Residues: CASQGTGGLSGEQFF.

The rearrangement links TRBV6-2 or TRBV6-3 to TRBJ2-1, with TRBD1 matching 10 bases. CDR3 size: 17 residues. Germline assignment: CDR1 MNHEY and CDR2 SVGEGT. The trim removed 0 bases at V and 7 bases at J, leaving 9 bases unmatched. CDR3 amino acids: CASSYSWRTGGPNEQFF. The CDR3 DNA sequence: TGTGCCAGCAGTTACTCTTGGAGGACAGGGGGTCCGAATGAGCAGTTCTTC.

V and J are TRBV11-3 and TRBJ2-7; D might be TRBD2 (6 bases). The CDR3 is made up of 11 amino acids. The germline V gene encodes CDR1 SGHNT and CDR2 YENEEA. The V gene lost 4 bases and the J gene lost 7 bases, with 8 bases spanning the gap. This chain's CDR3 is CASSSGREQYF. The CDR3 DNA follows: TGTGCCAGCAGCTCGGGGAGGGAGCAGTACTTC.

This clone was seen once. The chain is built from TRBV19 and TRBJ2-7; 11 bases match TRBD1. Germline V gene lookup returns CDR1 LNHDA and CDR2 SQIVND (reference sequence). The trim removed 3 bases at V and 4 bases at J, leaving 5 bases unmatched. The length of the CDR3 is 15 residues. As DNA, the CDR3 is TGTGCCAGTAGTATTTCTGGGACAGGGGGGTACGAGCAGTACTTC. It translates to CASSISGTGGYEQYF.

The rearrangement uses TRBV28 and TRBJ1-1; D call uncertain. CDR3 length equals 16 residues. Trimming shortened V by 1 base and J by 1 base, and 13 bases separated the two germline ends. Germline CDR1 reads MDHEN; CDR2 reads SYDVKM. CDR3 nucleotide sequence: TGTGCCAGCAGTTTATACGCCCAGCCGGGGAACACTGAAGCTTTCTTT. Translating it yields CASSLYAQPGNTEAFF.

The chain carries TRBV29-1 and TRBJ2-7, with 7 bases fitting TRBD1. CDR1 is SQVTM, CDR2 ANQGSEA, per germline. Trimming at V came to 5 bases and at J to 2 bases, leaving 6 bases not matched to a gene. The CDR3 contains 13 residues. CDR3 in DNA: TGCAGCGTTAGGACAGGTCAGACCTACGAGCAGTACTTC. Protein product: CSVRTGQTYEQYF.

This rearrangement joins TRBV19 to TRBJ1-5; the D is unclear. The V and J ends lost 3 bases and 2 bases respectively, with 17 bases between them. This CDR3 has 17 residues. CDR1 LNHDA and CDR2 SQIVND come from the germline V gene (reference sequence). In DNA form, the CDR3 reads TGTGCCAGTAGTATGGCAGACGGGAACGTGCGCAATCAGCCCCAGCATTTT. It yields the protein CASSMADGNVRNQPQHF.

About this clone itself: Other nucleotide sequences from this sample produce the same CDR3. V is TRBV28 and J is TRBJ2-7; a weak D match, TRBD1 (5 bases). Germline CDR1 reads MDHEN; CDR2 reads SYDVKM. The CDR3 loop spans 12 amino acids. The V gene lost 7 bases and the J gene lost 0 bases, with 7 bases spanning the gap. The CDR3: CASTDSSYEQYF. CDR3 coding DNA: TGTGCCAGCACCGACAGCTCCTACGAGCAGTACTTC.

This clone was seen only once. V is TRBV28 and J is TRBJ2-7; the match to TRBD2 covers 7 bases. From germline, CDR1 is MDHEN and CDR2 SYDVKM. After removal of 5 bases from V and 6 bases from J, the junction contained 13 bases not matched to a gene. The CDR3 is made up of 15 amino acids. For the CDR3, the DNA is TGTGCCAGCAGTAAGATGGGCGGGAGCGGGTTCGAGCAGTACTTC. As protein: CASSKMGGSGFEQYF.

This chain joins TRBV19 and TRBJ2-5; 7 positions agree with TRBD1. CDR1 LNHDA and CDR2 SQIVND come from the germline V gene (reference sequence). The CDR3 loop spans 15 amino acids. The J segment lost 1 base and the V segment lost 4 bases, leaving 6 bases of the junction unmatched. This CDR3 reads CASSTNTGAQETQYF. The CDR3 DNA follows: TGTGCCAGTAGTACGAACACAGGGGCCCAAGAGACCCAGTACTTC. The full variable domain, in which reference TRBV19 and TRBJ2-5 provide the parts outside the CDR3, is DGGITQSPKYLFRKEGQNVTLSCEQNLNHDAMYWYRQDPGQGLRLIYYSQIVNDFQKGDIAEGYSVSREKKESFPLTVTSAQKNPTAFYLCASSTNTGAQETQYFGPGTRLLVL.

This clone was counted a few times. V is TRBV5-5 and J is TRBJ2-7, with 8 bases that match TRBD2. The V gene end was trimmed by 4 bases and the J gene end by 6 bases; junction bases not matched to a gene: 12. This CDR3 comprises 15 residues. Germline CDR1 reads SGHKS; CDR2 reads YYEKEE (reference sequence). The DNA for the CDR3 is TGTGCCAGCAGCGGAGCGGGACTAGTCTACCCCGAGCAGTACTTC. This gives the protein CASSGAGLVYPEQYF.

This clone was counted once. The CDR3 is CASSLTQGVPGLVKQFF. Here the CDR3 DNA reads TGTGCCAGCAGTTTAACCCAAGGGGTACCGGGACTAGTGAAGCAGTTCTTC. The chain is built from TRBV27 and TRBJ2-1; TRBD2 matches 8 bases. Germline V lookup: CDR1 MNHEY, CDR2 SMNVEV (reference sequence). This CDR3 is 17 amino acids long. V shed 2 bases and J 11 bases; nucleotides not matched to a gene: 17.

Here the CDR3 reads CASSEPEETQYF. For the CDR3, the DNA is TGTGCCAGCAGTGAGCCAGAAGAGACCCAGTACTTC. The V and J genes are TRBV2 and TRBJ2-5; D is ambiguous. Germline assignment: CDR1 SNHLY and CDR2 FYNNEI. Trimming removed 3 bases at V and 3 bases at J, with 5 bases between. CDR3 length equals 12 residues.

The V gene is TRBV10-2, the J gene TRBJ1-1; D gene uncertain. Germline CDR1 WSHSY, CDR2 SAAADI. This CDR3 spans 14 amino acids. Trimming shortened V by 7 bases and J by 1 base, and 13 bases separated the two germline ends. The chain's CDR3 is CASMAGRANTEAFF. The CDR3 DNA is TGCGCCAGCATGGCTGGGAGGGCGAACACTGAAGCTTTCTTT.

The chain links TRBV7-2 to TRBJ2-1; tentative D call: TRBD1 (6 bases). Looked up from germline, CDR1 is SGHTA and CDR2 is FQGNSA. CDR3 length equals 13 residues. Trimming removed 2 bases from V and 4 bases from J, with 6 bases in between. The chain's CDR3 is CASSLQGYNEQFF. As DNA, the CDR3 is TGTGCCAGCAGCTTACAGGGGTACAATGAGCAGTTCTTC.

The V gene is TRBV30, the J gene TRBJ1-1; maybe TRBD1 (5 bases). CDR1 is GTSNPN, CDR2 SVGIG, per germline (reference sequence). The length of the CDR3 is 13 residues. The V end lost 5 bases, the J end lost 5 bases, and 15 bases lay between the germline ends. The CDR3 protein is CAWGLQGWTEAFF. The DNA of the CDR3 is TGTGCCTGGGGACTCCAGGGTTGGACTGAAGCTTTCTTT.

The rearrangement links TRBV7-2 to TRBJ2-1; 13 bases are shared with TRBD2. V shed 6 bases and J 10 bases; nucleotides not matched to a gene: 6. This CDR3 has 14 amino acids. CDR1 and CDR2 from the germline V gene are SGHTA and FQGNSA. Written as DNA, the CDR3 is TGTGCCAGCAGGGGACTAGCGGGACCCGTAGAGCAGTTCTTC. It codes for CASRGLAGPVEQFF.

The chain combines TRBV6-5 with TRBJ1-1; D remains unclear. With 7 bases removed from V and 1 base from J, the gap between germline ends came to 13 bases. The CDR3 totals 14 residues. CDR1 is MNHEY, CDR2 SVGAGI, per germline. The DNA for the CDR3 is TGTGCCAGCACCCCCCCTGGCCCGAACACTGAAGCTTTCTTT. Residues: CASTPPGPNTEAFF.

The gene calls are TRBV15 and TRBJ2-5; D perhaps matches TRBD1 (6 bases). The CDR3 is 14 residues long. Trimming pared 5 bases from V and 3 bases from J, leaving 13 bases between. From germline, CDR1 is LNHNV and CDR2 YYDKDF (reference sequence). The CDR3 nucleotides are TGTGCCACCAGCTTTTACGACAGGAAAGAGACCCAGTACTTC. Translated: CATSFYDRKETQYF.

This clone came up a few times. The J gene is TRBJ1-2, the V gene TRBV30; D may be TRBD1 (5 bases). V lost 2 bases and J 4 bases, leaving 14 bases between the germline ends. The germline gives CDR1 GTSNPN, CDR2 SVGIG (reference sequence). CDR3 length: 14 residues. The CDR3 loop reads CAWSREQAIYGYTF. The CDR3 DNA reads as TGTGCCTGGAGTAGGGAACAGGCGATCTATGGCTACACCTTC.

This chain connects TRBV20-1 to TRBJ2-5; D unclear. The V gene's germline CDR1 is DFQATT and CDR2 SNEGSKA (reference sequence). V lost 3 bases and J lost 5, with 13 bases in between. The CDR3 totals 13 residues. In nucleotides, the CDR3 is TGCAGTGCTAGTGAGGCAGCCAGGGAGACCCAGTACTTC. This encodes CSASEAARETQYF.

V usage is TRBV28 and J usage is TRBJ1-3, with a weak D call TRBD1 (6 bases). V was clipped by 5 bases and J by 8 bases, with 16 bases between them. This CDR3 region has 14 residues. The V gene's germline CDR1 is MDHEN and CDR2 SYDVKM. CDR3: CASSRGQGRHTIYF. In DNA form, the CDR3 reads TGTGCCAGCAGTCGAGGCCAGGGGCGACACACCATATATTTT.

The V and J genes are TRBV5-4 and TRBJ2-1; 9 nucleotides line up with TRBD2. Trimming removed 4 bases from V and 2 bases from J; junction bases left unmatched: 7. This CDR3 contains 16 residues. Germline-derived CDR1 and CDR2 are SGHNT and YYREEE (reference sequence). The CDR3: CASSPLAGDPYNEQFF. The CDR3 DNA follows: TGTGCCAGCAGCCCTTTAGCGGGAGATCCCTACAATGAGCAGTTCTTC.